The 25 T cell receptor beta chains given below trace back to one sample, sequenced in a study of blood T cell repertoires in COVID-19. Profiling relied on immunoSEQ multiplex PCR, and the TCRdb table lists in-frame clones only, not all of them. The sample has about 150,000 clones; over 75% are singletons. Material for sequencing was peripheral blood. The receptors were gathered from a man between 65 and 85 years old who had recovered from COVID-19.

J is TRBJ2-1 and V is TRBV5-1, with D tentatively TRBD1 (5 bases). The germline V gene encodes CDR1 SGHRS and CDR2 YFSETQ. The germline V and J ends were trimmed by 6 bases and 1 base, with 11 bases remaining between them. This CDR3 has 14 residues. DNA of the CDR3: TGCGCCAGCAAGGTGGACAATTCCTACAATGAGCAGTTCTTC. Its protein product is CASKVDNSYNEQFF.

The CDR3: CASSLSSGVTDTQYF. As DNA, the CDR3 is TGTGCCAGCAGTTTATCTAGCGGGGTGACAGATACGCAGTATTTT. The V and J genes are TRBV27 and TRBJ2-3; 8 bases line up with TRBD2. CDR3 size: 15 residues. V shed 0 bases, J shed 3 bases, and the junction held 2 bases outside the gene matches. Germline V gives CDR1 MNHEY, CDR2 SMNVEV (reference sequence).

This clone came up once. This chain joins TRBV11-2 and TRBJ1-5; D remains unclear. The V gene's germline CDR1 is SGHAT and CDR2 FQNNGV. CDR3 length equals 17 residues. Trimming took off 0 bases at V and 0 bases at J, with 12 bases between the two ends. CDR3 sequence: CASSLDPVEYSNQPQHF. The CDR3 DNA reads as TGTGCCAGCAGCTTAGATCCCGTAGAATATAGCAATCAGCCCCAGCATTTT.

The chain combines TRBV6-1 with TRBJ1-2; TRBD1 matches 7 bases. Germline V lookup: CDR1 MNHNS, CDR2 SASEGT. V shed 1 base, J shed 3 bases, and the junction held 5 bases outside the gene matches. The CDR3 covers 15 residues. CDR3 DNA sequence: TGTGCCAGCAGTGAAGAGGGGGCAGGGGACTATGGCTACACCTTC. It yields the protein CASSEEGAGDYGYTF.

The CDR3 DNA follows: TGTGCCACCAGTAATAGCGGGAGCTCCTACGAGCAGTACTTC. As protein: CATSNSGSSYEQYF. The V and J genes are TRBV24-1 and TRBJ2-7, with TRBD2 identical over 9 bases. V lost 6 bases to trimming and J lost 0 bases; unmatched junction nucleotides: 2. The length of the CDR3 is 14 residues. The V gene's germline CDR1 is KGHDR and CDR2 SFDVKD.

The rearrangement links TRBV19 to TRBJ2-1; 12 positions agree with TRBD2. Trimming took 7 bases from V and 7 from J; bases not matched to a gene: 8. Per the germline V gene, CDR1 is LNHDA and CDR2 is SQIVND (reference sequence). This CDR3 is 15 amino acids long. CDR3 sequence (DNA): TGTGCCAGTATCACACTAGCGGGAGGCCGAAATGAGCAGTTCTTC. Translating gives CASITLAGGRNEQFF.

The CDR3 coding sequence is TGTGCCAGCAGCCATGACAGGGTCATTACTGAAGCTTTCTTT. It translates to CASSHDRVITEAFF. The chain couples TRBV14 to TRBJ1-1; 7 bases agree with TRBD1. Germline lookup yields CDR1 SGHDN and CDR2 FVKESK. V was pared by 3 bases and J by 5 bases, with 6 bases of the junction left unmatched. This CDR3 has 14 residues. The full variable domain, with the rest looked up from reference TRBV14 and TRBJ1-1, is EAGVTQFPSHSVIEKGQTVTLRCDPISGHDNLYWYRRVMGKEIKFLLHFVKESKQDESGMPNNRFLAERTGGTYSTLKVQPAELEDSGVYFCASSHDRVITEAFFGQGTRLTVV.

V is TRBV11-2 and J is TRBJ2-7; TRBD2 aligns across 11 bases. After removal of 5 bases from V and 7 bases from J, the junction contained 16 bases not matched to a gene. The CDR3 is 17 residues long. Germline V gene data show CDR1 as SGHAT and CDR2 as FQNNGV. CDR3 sequence: CASSPNRRLAGGGEQYF. CDR3 nucleotides: TGTGCCAGCAGCCCTAACCGTCGGCTAGCGGGAGGCGGAGAGCAGTACTTC.

The chain uses TRBV27 and TRBJ2-7; a possible D gene is TRBD1 (6 bases). The CDR3 loop spans 13 amino acids. Trimming took 5 bases from V and 2 from J, leaving 10 bases between them. CDR1 is MNHEY, CDR2 SMNVEV, per germline (reference sequence). CDR3 DNA sequence: TGTGCCAGCAGTCGGGACACTACCTACGAGCAGTACTTC. As protein: CASSRDTTYEQYF.

This clone occurred a few times. The chain uses TRBV5-1 and TRBJ2-1; no reliable D call. V lost 4 bases, J lost 0 bases, and 11 bases lay in between. There are 15 residues in the CDR3. Germline V lookup: CDR1 SGHRS, CDR2 YFSETQ. The CDR3 loop reads CASSPTTNSYNEQFF. The CDR3 coding sequence is TGCGCCAGCAGCCCTACTACAAACTCCTACAATGAGCAGTTCTTC.

The chain is built from TRBV7-2 and TRBJ2-1; 11 nucleotides match TRBD2. The CDR3 spans 15 residues. The germline CDR1 and CDR2 sequences are SGHTA and FQGNSA. Trimming at V came to 4 bases and at J to 7 bases, leaving 6 bases not matched to a gene. As DNA, the CDR3 is TGTGCCAGCAGCTCGAATAGCGGGAGGGAGAATGAGCAGTTCTTC. It specifies CASSSNSGRENEQFF.

This rearrangement joins TRBV12-2 to TRBJ2-6; TRBD2 is the table's D call and was not checked against the DNA. TRBV12-2 counts as a pseudogene. The length of the CDR3 is 16 residues. The CDR3 DNA reads TGTGCAAGTCGCTTAGAGCCGAACTCTGGGGCCAACGTCCTGACTTTC. This translates into CASRLEPNSGANVLTF.

This chain uses TRBV19 with TRBJ2-6; TRBD1 matches 7 bases. V lost 6 bases and J lost 2; bases outside the gene matches: 4. CDR3 length: 15 residues. The germline V gene encodes CDR1 LNHDA and CDR2 SQIVND (reference sequence). CDR3 region: CASRTQGTGANVLTF. The CDR3 DNA follows: TGTGCCAGTAGAACACAGGGGACTGGGGCCAACGTCCTGACTTTC.

The sample holds a few counts of this clone. This rearrangement joins TRBV11-2 to TRBJ1-6, with TRBD1 identical over 8 bases. V shed 2 bases and J 7 bases; nucleotides not matched to a gene: 1. This CDR3 is 14 amino acids long. CDR1 is SGHAT and CDR2 is FQNNGV in the germline V gene. CDR3 coding DNA: TGTGCCAGCAGCTTACAGGGGGCGAATTCACCCCTCCACTTT. Translating gives CASSLQGANSPLHF.

The chain combines TRBV7-3 with TRBJ1-6; 8 bases line up with TRBD1. The CDR3 extends over 14 amino acids. V was clipped by 4 bases and J by 8 bases; unmatched bases: 4. Germline V gene lookup returns CDR1 SGHTA and CDR2 FQGTGA. CDR3 sequence: CASSSGGADSPLHF. DNA for the CDR3: TGTGCCAGCAGCTCAGGGGGCGCGGATTCACCCCTCCACTTT.

The sample holds one count of this clone. The chain combines TRBV6-1 with TRBJ1-5; 8 bases fit TRBD1. The CDR3 spans 15 residues. V was pared by 1 base and J by 6 bases, with 5 bases of the junction left unmatched. Per germline, CDR1 MNHNS and CDR2 SASEGT. The CDR3: CASSEVGQGAQPQHF. As DNA, the CDR3 is TGTGCCAGCAGTGAAGTCGGTCAGGGGGCTCAGCCCCAGCATTTT.

The CDR3 nucleotides read TGTGCCATCCGACAGGGGATTGGCTACACCTTC. This codes for CAIRQGIGYTF. The chain employs TRBV6-5 and TRBJ1-2, with 8 bases lining up with TRBD1. The J segment lost 7 bases and the V segment lost 10 bases, leaving 5 bases of the junction unmatched. The length of the CDR3 is 11 residues. The V gene's germline CDR1 is MNHEY and CDR2 SVGAGI.

This rearrangement joins TRBV9 to TRBJ2-7; the D gene is possibly TRBD1 (5 bases). V lost 0 bases, J lost 2 bases, and 15 bases lay in between. The germline gives CDR1 SGDLS, CDR2 YYNGEE. The length of the CDR3 is 16 residues. The CDR3 nucleotides are TGTGCCAGCAGCGTAGGCGGACAACCCCCTACCTACGAGCAGTACTTC. Residues: CASSVGGQPPTYEQYF.

The rearrangement links TRBV5-1 to TRBJ2-1; TRBD2 aligns across 13 bases. The CDR3 totals 15 residues. With 6 bases clipped from V and 2 bases from J, the junction kept 2 bases outside the gene matches. Germline CDR1 and CDR2: SGHRS and YFSETQ. CDR3 in DNA: TGCGCCAGCACCGGGACTAGCGGGACCTACAATGAGCAGTTCTTC. As protein: CASTGTSGTYNEQFF.

In this sample, this clone turned up once. This chain uses TRBV28 with TRBJ1-2; TRBD1 might be the D (5 bases). This CDR3 has 14 amino acids. V dropped 1 base and J dropped 8 bases, with 14 bases sitting between them. Germline CDR1 MDHEN, CDR2 SYDVKM. The CDR3 sequence: CASSLLGQRDGYTF. The CDR3 bases are TGTGCCAGCAGTTTATTGGGGCAACGAGACGGCTACACCTTC.

The rearrangement uses TRBV6-4 and TRBJ2-2; 8 positions match TRBD2. Germline loops: CDR1 MRHNA, CDR2 SNTAGT. Trimming took 9 bases from V and 1 from J; bases not matched to a gene: 10. The CDR3 runs to 16 residues. CDR3 sequence: CARGEIAGGNTGELFF. The DNA of the CDR3 is TGTGCCAGAGGGGAGATCGCGGGAGGGAACACCGGGGAGCTGTTTTTT.

This chain joins TRBV6-1 and TRBJ2-7; 8 bases agree with TRBD1. Germline V CDR1 and CDR2: MNHNS, SASEGT. This CDR3 is built from 15 residues. J lost 3 bases, V lost 3 bases, and 7 bases had no gene match. DNA of the CDR3: TGTGCCAGCAGTGACAGGACAGGGTATGTCTACGAGCAGTACTTC. Residues: CASSDRTGYVYEQYF.

The V call is TRBV5-1, the J call TRBJ2-3; 16 bases are shared with TRBD2. Germline values: CDR1 SGHRS, CDR2 YFSETQ. This CDR3 spans 18 amino acids. Unmatched junction bases numbered 6, after V lost 4 bases and J lost 1 base. CDR3 coding DNA: TGCGCCAGCAGCACGGGACTAGCGGGAGGGCTGGGCACAGATACGCAGTATTTT. As protein: CASSTGLAGGLGTDTQYF.

This chain links TRBV27 with TRBJ2-3; D gene ambiguous. Trimming shortened V by 3 bases and J by 6 bases, and 10 bases separated the two germline ends. The germline gives CDR1 MNHEY, CDR2 SMNVEV (reference sequence). CDR3 length equals 13 residues. The CDR3 DNA reads as TGTGCCAGCAGTTTTTTCTTCCCGGATACGCAGTATTTT. This translates into CASSFFFPDTQYF.

V gene TRBV6-2 or TRBV6-3 combines with J gene TRBJ2-1, with 13 bases aligning to TRBD2. Germline lookup yields CDR1 MNHEY and CDR2 SVGEGT. The CDR3 consists of 17 residues. V trimming: 5 bases; J trimming: 8 bases; junction bases outside the gene matches: 12. The chain's CDR3 is CASSPHRTSGSSYEQFF. The CDR3 nucleotides read TGTGCCAGCAGTCCCCACCGGACTAGCGGGAGTAGCTATGAGCAGTTCTTC.